This record concerns one T cell receptor (beta chain) sequence. As yet, its antigen is unknown. During its preparation, the TCRbeta library received unique molecular identifiers. TCRdb re-derived calls from the PCR reads in MiXCR, one entry per CDR3 protein. Of 84,000 or so distinct CDR3 sequences in the sample, about 16% were seen once. The data are from a study of T-cell reconstitution after alpha-beta-depleted transplantation in children. Whole-study results and caveats: Two months or so post-transplant, alpha-beta T cells reportedly derived from several hundred expanded graft clones. Some patients' high day-60 TCRbeta diversity was attributed to recipient cells surviving conditioning. One year after transplant, T-cell counts and diversity came mostly from newly produced T cells.

This TCR came from a male patient aged 2-15 years who had a stem cell transplant for acute lymphoblastic leukemia, so the T cells may come from the graft donor. This material consisted of PBMCs, mostly from graft donor cells, taken 180 days after TCRalphabeta/CD19-depleted stem cell transplant.

The DNA of the CDR3 is TGTGCCAGCAGCCGCCAGCTAGCGGGGGGCAGCACAGATACGCAGTATTTT. Protein sequence: CASSRQLAGGSTDTQYF. The J gene is TRBJ2-3, the V gene TRBV4-2; 11 bases align to TRBD2. Looked up from germline, CDR1 is LGHNA and CDR2 is YNFKEQ. The CDR3 has 17 residues. V gave up 4 bases and J gave up 0 bases; unmatched junction bases: 6.